This T cell receptor beta chain was observed in a study of human T cells and chemical hapten exposure. The wider study: 0.01% DPC was applied to the upper back in patch tests, which were read at 6 days.

One entry per CDR3 protein, called by TCRdb with MiXCR from the RACE reads. The profile shows roughly 89,000 distinct CDR3 sequences, approximately 10% of them singletons. The CDR3 is 16 amino acids. In germline, CDR1 is KGHDR, CDR2 SFDVKD. The J segment lost 4 bases and the V segment lost 3 bases, leaving 4 bases of the junction unmatched. The time point is: patch test 3, about 24 weeks after DPC sensitization. Treatment here: therapeutic diphenylcyclopropenone sensitization with weekly scalp DPC. This clonotype was detected ten times or more. This sequence originates from a woman in her 30s with alopecia areata. Some clones in this sample may be carry-over from other donors' samples. The sample here was whole blood, taken in connection with sensitization to the hapten diphenylcyclopropenone (DPC). The rearrangement uses TRBV24-1 and TRBJ2-1; 11 nucleotides align to TRBD2. The CDR3 protein is CATSDATSGGYNEQFF. The CDR3 bases are TGTGCCACCAGTGATGCTACTAGCGGGGGTTACAATGAGCAGTTCTTC.